These T cell receptor beta chains were read from a single sample in a study of T cell responses to AZD1222 COVID-19 vaccine. TCRdb's copy holds only in-frame clones and misses some; the assay was immunoSEQ multiplex PCR. The table shows about 92,000 clones, with almost 90% occurring only once. Sequencing used peripheral blood, obtained on day 0 of AZD1222 vaccination. These receptors were obtained from an adult in good health. Each CDR3 is given with its conserved first and last residue. Fields, in order: J gene, D gene, clone size, V gene, CDR3 protein, CDR3 DNA. D genes are given only for firm matches. Clone sizes are given selectively: once, few, many, or a class where the clone is expanded.

>TRBJ2-1|NA|NA|TRBV7-9
CASSRQASLVDNEQFF
TGTGCCAGCAGCCGACAGGCTAGTCTGGTCGACAATGAGCAGTTCTTC
>TRBJ2-1|NA|NA|TRBV2
CASSGEGSPWGEQFF
TGTGCCAGCAGTGGTGAGGGATCTCCTTGGGGCGAGCAGTTCTTC
>TRBJ1-1|NA|few|TRBV7-2
CASSLEIVGVGTEAFF
TGTGCCAGCAGCTTAGAAATCGTAGGGGTGGGCACTGAAGCTTTCTTT
>TRBJ1-6|TRBD1|NA|TRBV5-6
CASSPGRGQPNSPLHF
TGTGCCAGCAGTCCCGGGCGGGGACAGCCGAATTCACCCCTCCACTTT
>TRBJ1-5|TRBD1|few|TRBV7-8
CASSQRTGSQPQHF
TGTGCCAGCAGCCAACGGACAGGGTCTCAGCCCCAGCATTTT
>TRBJ2-3|NA|NA|TRBV20-1
CSAGKQYF
TGCAGTGCTGGGAAGCAGTATTTT
>TRBJ1-2|TRBD1|NA|TRBV6-6
CASSSGTDYGYTF
TGTGCCAGCAGTTCTGGGACAGACTATGGCTACACCTTC
>TRBJ2-2|TRBD1|NA|TRBV18
CASSPDRGTGELFF
TGTGCCAGCTCACCGGACAGGGGGACCGGGGAGCTGTTTTTT
>TRBJ2-2|NA|once|TRBV19
CASSIQPGGTGELFF
TGTGCCAGTAGTATTCAACCGGGCGGCACCGGGGAGCTGTTTTTT
>TRBJ2-7|TRBD2|NA|TRBV4-1
CASSDGLAGLYEQYF
TGCGCCAGCAGCGACGGACTAGCGGGACTCTACGAGCAGTACTTC
>TRBJ2-1|NA|NA|TRBV15
CATSRNPGVARDGNEQFF
TGTGCCACCAGCAGAAACCCGGGTGTGGCCCGAGATGGAAATGAGCAGTTCTTC
>TRBJ1-1|NA|NA|TRBV7-8
CASSLEGQAFF
TGTGCCAGCAGCTTAGAGGGCCAAGCTTTCTTT
>TRBJ2-5|TRBD2|NA|TRBV5-1
CASSWGLVAGEETQYF
TGCGCCAGCAGCTGGGGGTTGGTAGCGGGAGAAGAGACCCAGTACTTC
>TRBJ2-7|TRBD1|NA|TRBV7-9
CASSSRGPYEQYF
TGTGCCAGCAGCAGCAGGGGGCCGTACGAGCAGTACTTC
>TRBJ2-2|NA|NA|TRBV29-1
CSARLGGTGELFF
TGCAGCGCTCGACTCGGGGGCACCGGGGAGCTGTTTTTT
>TRBJ2-1|TRBD1|NA|TRBV10-3
CAINRDRGGGSGTGTPYNEQFF
TGTGCCATCAACCGGGACAGGGGAGGTGGTAGCGGAACGGGTACGCCTTACAATGAGCAGTTCTTC
>TRBJ1-5|NA|NA|TRBV14
CASSQGREQPQHF
TGTGCCAGCAGCCAGGGCAGGGAACAGCCCCAGCATTTT
>TRBJ2-7|NA|NA|TRBV28
CASSRPQGIGQYF
TGTGCCAGCAGTCGACCACAGGGAATCGGGCAGTACTTC
>TRBJ1-1|NA|few|TRBV9
CASSVDPGPNTEAFF
TGTGCCAGCAGCGTAGACCCGGGACCGAACACTGAAGCTTTCTTT
>TRBJ1-5|NA|NA|TRBV5-1
CASSLEGPPDQPQHF
TGCGCCAGCAGCTTGGAGGGGCCCCCCGATCAGCCCCAGCATTTT
>TRBJ2-3|NA|NA|TRBV18
CASLPVGVIDTQYF
TGTGCCAGCTTACCAGTGGGAGTTATAGATACGCAGTATTTT
>TRBJ2-2|NA|NA|TRBV18
CASSLGEAGELFF
TGTGCCAGCTCACTCGGGGAGGCCGGGGAGCTGTTTTTT
>TRBJ2-1|NA|NA|TRBV7-9
CASSPGGLAALNEQFF
TGTGCCAGCAGCCCAGGGGGGCTAGCGGCCCTCAATGAGCAGTTCTTC
>TRBJ1-6|NA|NA|TRBV14
CASSQIGRNSPLHF
TGTGCCAGCAGCCAAATTGGGCGTAATTCACCCCTCCACTTT
>TRBJ1-5|NA|NA|TRBV7-2
CASSNPGGLQPQHF
TGTGCCAGCAGCAACCCTGGCGGGTTGCAGCCCCAGCATTTT
>TRBJ2-5|NA|NA|TRBV11-2
CASSPTLDQETQYF
TGTGCCAGCAGCCCAACCCTGGATCAAGAGACCCAGTACTTC
>TRBJ2-2|TRBD2|NA|TRBV28
CASRPAGTTNTGELFF
TGTGCCAGCAGACCCGCAGGGACTACCAACACCGGGGAGCTGTTTTTT
>TRBJ1-2|TRBD1|NA|TRBV5-5
CASSQIRGRGVDGYTF
TGTGCCAGCAGCCAAATTAGGGGGCGAGGGGTGGATGGCTACACCTTC
>TRBJ2-1|TRBD2|NA|TRBV3-1/TRBV3-2
CASSQDMSAGVYNEQFF
TGTGCCAGCAGCCAAGATATGTCCGCGGGAGTCTACAATGAGCAGTTCTTC
>TRBJ1-3|NA|NA|TRBV9
CASSGNTIYF
TGTGCCAGCAGTGGAAACACCATATATTTT
>TRBJ2-7|NA|NA|TRBV11-2
CASSRGTRGVRYEQYF
TGTGCCAGCAGCCGGGGCACCAGGGGGGTTCGATACGAGCAGTACTTC
>TRBJ1-4|TRBD1|NA|TRBV27
CASSLTGATNEKLFF
TGTGCCAGCAGTTTAACAGGGGCAACTAATGAAAAACTGTTTTTT
>TRBJ1-2|NA|NA|TRBV21-1
CASSKVRGSGYTF
TGTGCCAGCAGCAAAGTTAGAGGCTCCGGCTACACCTTC
>TRBJ1-2|TRBD1|NA|TRBV19
CASSIGQVGTAYGYTF
TGTGCCAGTAGTATAGGGCAAGTCGGGACAGCCTATGGCTACACCTTC
>TRBJ2-2|NA|NA|TRBV19
CASSIFGTGELFF
TGTGCCAGTAGTATTTTTGGCACCGGGGAGCTGTTTTTT
>TRBJ2-5|NA|once|TRBV5-4
CASSLGGPRDLQETQYF
TGTGCCAGCAGCTTGGGTGGGCCCCGGGACCTTCAAGAGACCCAGTACTTC
>TRBJ1-2|NA|NA|TRBV25-1
CASSPTELWGYGYTF
TGTGCCAGCAGTCCGACCGAGCTTTGGGGCTATGGCTACACCTTC
>TRBJ2-3|NA|NA|TRBV7-2
CASSPASHSTDTQYF
TGTGCCAGCAGCCCGGCTAGCCACTCCACAGATACGCAGTATTTT
>TRBJ2-3|TRBD2|NA|TRBV3-1/TRBV3-2
CASSQATSGRAPDTQYF
TGTGCCAGCAGCCAAGCGACTAGCGGGAGGGCCCCAGATACGCAGTATTTT
>TRBJ1-2|TRBD1|NA|TRBV28
CASSSGTVGYGYTF
TGTGCCAGCAGTTCCGGGACAGTCGGTTATGGCTACACCTTC
>TRBJ1-5|NA|NA|TRBV2
CASSEGAQPNQPQHF
TGTGCCAGCAGTGAAGGTGCCCAACCTAATCAGCCCCAGCATTTT
>TRBJ2-1|NA|NA|TRBV7-8
CASSLGLVNNEQFF
TGTGCCAGCAGCTTAGGACTAGTGAACAATGAGCAGTTCTTC
>TRBJ2-1|NA|NA|TRBV6-5
CASSSRGTYNEQFF
TGTGCCAGCAGTTCCCGGGGCACCTACAATGAGCAGTTCTTC
>TRBJ1-1|NA|once|TRBV27
CASSFRTTGTEAFF
TGTGCCAGCAGTTTCCGGACCACGGGGACTGAAGCTTTCTTT
>TRBJ1-6|NA|NA|TRBV7-2
CASSLKQNSPLHF
TGTGCCAGCAGCTTAAAACAAAATTCACCCCTCCACTTT
>TRBJ2-1|TRBD1|NA|TRBV28
CASSFRGQGNEQFF
TGTGCCAGCAGTTTCCGGGGACAGGGGAATGAGCAGTTCTTC
>TRBJ2-1|TRBD2|NA|TRBV28
CASSQTSLLGNEQFF
TGTGCCAGCAGCCAGACTAGCTTGTTGGGCAATGAGCAGTTCTTC
>TRBJ1-2|NA|NA|TRBV7-3
CASSSDSSGYTF
TGTGCCAGCAGCTCGGATTCCTCTGGCTACACCTTC
>TRBJ2-1|TRBD2|few|TRBV7-9
CASSPRREGNEQFF
TGTGCCAGCAGCCCGCGGCGGGAGGGGAATGAGCAGTTCTTC
>TRBJ2-7|TRBD2|NA|TRBV18
CASSPAGGSYEQYF
TGTGCCAGCTCACCGGCGGGGGGCTCCTACGAGCAGTACTTC
>TRBJ2-3|NA|NA|TRBV5-1
CASSTGSRSRRDTQYF
TGCGCCAGCAGCACCGGATCCAGGTCGCGGAGAGATACGCAGTATTTT